These 22 T cell receptor beta chains came from one sample sequenced in a study of Graves' ophthalmopathy and Graves' hyperthyroidism (dated by TCRdb to the late 2010s). Sequencing was performed on an Illumina HiSeq 2000. TCR beta CDR3 regions were amplified from RNA transcripts for repertoire sequencing. The first round was an RT-PCR using HTBI primers with the Qiagen OneStep RT-PCR kit, and this first round was followed by a second-round multiplex PCR, then size selection and purification. TCRdb reanalyzed the raw reads on its own, using fastp at Q25 for trimming and MiXCR for clone calling, and kept in-frame beta chains. Each record represents a unique CDR3 protein, reported with the most common genes and DNA among its rows. Present in this sample are more than 550,000 distinct CDR3 sequences, roughly two fifths of which were seen just once. The leading ten clones occupy more than 2.5% of the sample.

Sequencing used peripheral blood. All receptors derive from an adult man with Graves' ophthalmopathy.

This clonotype has at least ten counts. The V gene is TRBV6-5, the J gene TRBJ2-5; D remains unclear. Per the germline V gene, CDR1 is MNHEY and CDR2 is SVGAGI. V shed 5 bases and J shed 0 bases, with 10 bases lying between them. This CDR3 has 14 amino acids. As DNA, the CDR3 is TGTGCCAGCAGTAACCGGGCGGACCAAGAGACCCAGTACTTC. Translated: CASSNRADQETQYF.

This clonotype was recorded many times. V gene TRBV20-1 combines with J gene TRBJ2-5; D is possibly TRBD1 (6 bases). In germline, CDR1 is DFQATT, CDR2 SNEGSKA (reference sequence). V dropped 6 bases and J dropped 1 base, with 12 bases sitting between them. The CDR3 loop spans 13 amino acids. CDR3 sequence reads: CSAGQLIQETQYF. The CDR3 nucleotides read TGCAGTGCCGGACAGCTCATCCAAGAGACCCAGTACTTC.

Worth noting for this clonotype: Compared with germline, one end of the junction differs, possibly owing to a read error. This chain joins TRBV10-3 and TRBJ2-6; D not resolved. Germline lookup yields CDR1 ENHRY and CDR2 SYGVKD. The CDR3 spans 12 residues. CDR3 nucleotide sequence: TGTGCCATCGCGGTTGGGGACAACGTCCTGACTTTC. Translated: CAIAVGDNVLTF.

At least ten counts were recorded for this clonotype. The chain carries TRBV12-3 or TRBV12-4 and TRBJ1-6; 8 nucleotides agree with TRBD1. V dropped 4 bases and J dropped 10; count of bases not matched to a gene: 6. This CDR3 region has 14 residues. CDR3 protein: CASSSDRGLSPLHF. In DNA form, the CDR3 reads TGTGCCAGCAGTTCTGACAGGGGCCTGTCACCCCTCCACTTT.

The genes are TRBV2 and TRBJ2-3; 8 nucleotides match TRBD2. The CDR3 runs 16 residues. With V trimmed by 9 bases and J by 1 base, 12 bases remained unmatched. Germline values: CDR1 SNHLY, CDR2 FYNNEI. The CDR3 nucleotides read TGTGCCAGTCGCCCGGCCACTAGCGGACGCACAGATACGCAGTATTTT. Translation: CASRPATSGRTDTQYF.

This clonotype came up many times. The chain uses TRBV6-6 and TRBJ1-1; TRBD1 aligns across 9 bases. The germline V gene encodes CDR1 MNHNY and CDR2 SVGAGI (reference sequence). The CDR3 is 14 residues long. V dropped 6 bases and J dropped 5; count of bases not matched to a gene: 7. CDR3 sequence: CASSQGTGRTEAFF. Written as DNA, the CDR3 is TGTGCCAGCAGCCAAGGGACAGGGAGAACTGAAGCTTTCTTT.

A remark on this clonotype: A read error is possible here, since a much larger clone lies one base away. This chain uses TRBV10-3 with TRBJ2-7, with D tentatively TRBD1 (6 bases). CDR1 and CDR2 (germline): ENHRY, SYGVKD. The CDR3 spans 14 residues. Deletions cut 3 bases from V and 0 bases from J, with 9 bases between. CDR3 in amino acids: CAISEADSSYEQYF. CDR3 in DNA: TGTGCCATCAGTGAAGCGGACAGCTCCTACGAGCAGTACTTC.

In its sample, this clonotype was seen a few times. The chain employs TRBV5-6 and TRBJ2-7, with a weak D call TRBD1 (6 bases). The CDR3 contains 17 residues. With 4 bases removed from V and 1 base from J, the gap between germline ends came to 21 bases. The germline V gene has CDR1 SGHDT and CDR2 YYEEEE. The CDR3 sequence is CASSPGPRTVLSYEQYF. The CDR3 DNA reads as TGTGCCAGCAGCCCCGGACCTCGGACAGTCCTATCCTACGAGCAGTACTTC.

This clonotype has at least ten counts. This rearrangement joins TRBV10-2 to TRBJ2-6; no reliable D call. Germline V gene data show CDR1 as WSHSY and CDR2 as SAAADI. The CDR3 spans 16 residues. Trimming removed 4 bases from V and 0 bases from J, with 10 bases in between. CDR3: CASSGDAYSGANVLTF. CDR3 nucleotide sequence: TGCGCCAGCAGTGGTGACGCCTACTCTGGGGCCAACGTCCTGACTTTC.

This clonotype showed up many times. The chain joins TRBV4-2 to TRBJ1-4, with 7 bases aligning to TRBD1. The junction had 5 bases not matched to a gene; V was cut back by 6 bases and J by 1 base. Per the germline V gene, CDR1 is LGHNA and CDR2 is YNFKEQ. The CDR3 has 15 amino acids. CDR3 in amino acids: CASRRQGRTNEKLFF. In DNA form, the CDR3 reads TGTGCCAGCAGGCGACAGGGAAGAACTAATGAAAAACTGTTTTTT.

This clonotype was observed at least ten times. This sequence joins TRBV5-8 and TRBJ1-1; 10 positions agree with TRBD1. This CDR3 comprises 17 residues. CDR1 and CDR2 from the germline V gene are SGHTS and YDEGEE. After removal of 1 base from V and 1 base from J, the junction contained 7 bases not matched to a gene. The DNA for the CDR3 is TGTGCCAGCAGCTTGCCGGGACAGGGGAGTAGGAACACTGAAGCTTTCTTT. Its protein product is CASSLPGQGSRNTEAFF.

On this clonotype itself: A much bigger clone sits one base away, suggesting this may be a read error. The chain is built from TRBV19 and TRBJ1-1, with 7 bases identical to TRBD1. The CDR3 is made up of 17 amino acids. Germline V lookup: CDR1 LNHDA, CDR2 SQIVND (reference sequence). CDR3 DNA: TGTGCCAGTAGTATGGAGGAGGGGGCCATCGTTAACACTGAAGCTCTCTTT. Its translation: CASSMEEGAIVNTEALF.

This clonotype was found a few times. The gene calls are TRBV5-5 and TRBJ1-6, with 7 bases fitting TRBD1. CDR1 and CDR2 (germline): SGHKS, YYEKEE (reference sequence). The CDR3 totals 16 residues. The junction had 9 bases not matched to a gene; V was cut back by 1 base and J by 8 bases. The CDR3 nucleotides read TGTGCCAGCAGCTTGATTAGTGTAACAGGGGATTCACCCCTCCACTTT. Amino acid sequence: CASSLISVTGDSPLHF.

The genes are TRBV11-1 and TRBJ2-2, with D perhaps given as TRBD1 or TRBD2 (5 bases each). The CDR3 totals 18 residues. Between the trimmed V and J ends, which lost 2 bases and 9 bases, there was a span of 25 bases. Germline lookup yields CDR1 SGHAT and CDR2 FQDESV (reference sequence). CDR3 coding DNA: TGTGCCAGCAGCTTAAGTCGAGGGGCCCAATGGGCGGAAAGGGAGCTGTTTTTT. Protein: CASSLSRGAQWAERELFF.

This chain connects TRBV7-9 to TRBJ2-5; TRBD1 agrees at 9 bases. CDR1 and CDR2 (germline): SEHNR, FQNEAQ (reference sequence). V shed 5 bases and J 1 base; nucleotides not matched to a gene: 5. CDR3 length equals 15 residues. CDR3 DNA: TGTGCCAGCAGCGCGGACAGGGGTGGCCAAGAGACCCAGTACTTC. It specifies CASSADRGGQETQYF.

CDR3 sequence: CASTRSNLNTEAFF. The CDR3, as DNA: TGTGCCAGCACCCGAAGTAACCTGAACACTGAAGCTTTCTTT. The rearrangement joins TRBV12-3 or TRBV12-4 to TRBJ1-1; D is ambiguous. V lost 7 bases and J 0 bases, leaving 12 bases between the germline ends. The CDR3 contains 14 residues.

This clonotype came up many times. The chain combines TRBV7-2 with TRBJ2-7; 8 bases map to TRBD2. Germline V gives CDR1 SGHTA, CDR2 FQGNSA. Unmatched junction bases numbered 17, after V lost 4 bases and J lost 6 bases. The CDR3 has 17 amino acids. In DNA form, the CDR3 reads TGTGCCAGCAGCTGGACCGGGGGGGGTGTCGGACGACGCGAGCAGTACTTC. Translated: CASSWTGGGVGRREQYF.

This clonotype has just a few counts. J is TRBJ1-1 and V is TRBV6-5; D ambiguous. V was shortened by 7 bases and J by 1 base, with 10 bases between the two germline ends. Looked up from germline, CDR1 is MNHEY and CDR2 is SVGAGI. This CDR3 comprises 13 residues. The CDR3 DNA reads as TGTGCCAGCATTAACTGGGGGAACACTGAAGCTTTCTTT. Amino acid sequence: CASINWGNTEAFF.

Comments on this clonotype: A junction boundary mismatches the germline segment, possibly from a read error. The genes are TRBV7-9 and TRBJ2-7; D gene uncertain. The CDR3 spans 14 residues. The germline gives CDR1 SEHNR, CDR2 FQNEAQ (reference sequence). The CDR3 region has the DNA TGCGCCGGCAGCTTTGGCGTAGGCTCCTACGAGCAGTACTTC. It codes for CAGSFGVGSYEQYF.

The CDR3 region is CASGLGQGAEQYF. CDR3 nucleotides: TGTGCCAGCGGCTTGGGGCAGGGGGCCGAGCAGTACTTC. This chain links TRBV12-3 or TRBV12-4 with TRBJ2-7, with 8 bases that match TRBD1. V shed 8 bases, J shed 6 bases, and the junction held 9 bases outside the gene matches. The CDR3 loop spans 13 amino acids.

The V gene is TRBV2, the J gene TRBJ2-7, with 9 positions matching TRBD1. Per the germline V gene, CDR1 is SNHLY and CDR2 is FYNNEI. The CDR3 is 16 amino acids. V was pared by 5 bases and J by 2 bases, with 10 bases of the junction left unmatched. The DNA for the CDR3 is TGTGCCAGCAGTTTAATGGCCAGGACAGGGGCCTACGAGCAGTACTTC. Its translation is CASSLMARTGAYEQYF.

This clonotype came up a few times. The rearrangement uses TRBV5-6 and TRBJ2-7; 11 bases align to TRBD2. V dropped 6 bases and J dropped 5; count of bases not matched to a gene: 7. The CDR3 loop spans 14 amino acids. Germline V lookup: CDR1 SGHDT, CDR2 YYEEEE. The CDR3 region is CASTHQLAGDEQYF. CDR3 DNA: TGTGCCAGCACCCACCAACTAGCGGGAGACGAGCAGTACTTC. The full variable domain, rest sourced from reference TRBV5-6 and TRBJ2-7, is DAGVTQSPTHLIKTRGQQVTLRCSPKSGHDTVSWYQQALGQGPQFIFQYYEEEERQRGNFPDRFSGHQFPNYSSELNVNALLLGDSALYLCASTHQLAGDEQYFGPGTRLTVT.